The clone carrying this TCR beta chain has just a few counts. Its antigen is undetermined. Germline values: CDR1 KGHSH, CDR2 LQKENI. The CDR3 length is 13 residues. Between the trimmed V and J ends, which lost 3 bases and 4 bases, there was a span of 10 bases. The data belong to a study of identical twins. A single record per CDR3 protein comes from TCRdb applying MiXCR to the 5' RACE reads. The sample consists of hundreds of thousands of distinct CDR3 sequences, around 12% of them appearing once. Each donor (without exception) was a healthy Caucasian. Findings of the study overall: Twin pairs' shared out-of-frame alpha sequences were enriched in low generation probability. Compared with models, monozygotic twins showed more out-of-frame TCR alpha sharing.

In addition, the sample was reused for a study of yellow fever vaccine responses in identical twins.

The rearrangement uses TRBV18 and TRBJ2-7; no clear D. The sample was PBMCs. This receptor was taken from a woman aged 18-30 years in good health. CDR3 in amino acids: CASSPGPRYEQYV. CDR3 bases: TGTGCCAGCTCACCCGGGCCCCGGTACGAGCAGTACGTC.